Listed here is a single TCR beta chain. This sample is drawn from a study of blood T cell repertoires in COVID-19. TCRdb's copy holds only in-frame clones and misses some; the assay was immunoSEQ multiplex PCR. The data show 80,000 to 100,000 clones, with around 67% seen just once and 3.9% held by the top ten. The CDR3 extends over 16 amino acids. In germline, CDR1 is LNHDA, CDR2 SQIVND (reference sequence). V shed 6 bases and J 2 bases; nucleotides not matched to a gene: 11. This sequence originates from a man between 65 and 85 years old with COVID-19, enrolled during active disease. The genes are TRBV19 and TRBJ2-3; 7 nucleotides align to TRBD1. Sequenced input: peripheral blood. CDR3 protein: CASSKWGTVFTDTQYF. The CDR3 nucleotides are TGTGCCAGTAGCAAGTGGGGGACAGTCTTCACAGATACGCAGTATTTT.